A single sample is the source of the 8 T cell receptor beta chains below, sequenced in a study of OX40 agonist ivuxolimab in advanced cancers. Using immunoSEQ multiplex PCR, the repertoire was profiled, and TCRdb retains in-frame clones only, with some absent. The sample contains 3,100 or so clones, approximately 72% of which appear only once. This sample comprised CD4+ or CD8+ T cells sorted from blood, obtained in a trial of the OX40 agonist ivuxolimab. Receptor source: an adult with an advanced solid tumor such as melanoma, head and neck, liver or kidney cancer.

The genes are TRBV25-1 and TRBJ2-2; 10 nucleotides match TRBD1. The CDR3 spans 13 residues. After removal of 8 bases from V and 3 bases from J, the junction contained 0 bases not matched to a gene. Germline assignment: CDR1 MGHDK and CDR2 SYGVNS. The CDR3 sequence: CASGTGDTGELFF. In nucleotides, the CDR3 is TGTGCCAGCGGGACAGGGGACACCGGGGAGCTGTTTTTT.

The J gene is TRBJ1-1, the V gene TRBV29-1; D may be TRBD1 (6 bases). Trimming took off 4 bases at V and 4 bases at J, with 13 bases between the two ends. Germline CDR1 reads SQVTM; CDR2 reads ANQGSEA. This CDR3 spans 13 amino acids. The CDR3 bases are TGCAGCGTTGCGCAGGGGAGCGGCACTGAAGCTTTCTTT. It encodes CSVAQGSGTEAFF.

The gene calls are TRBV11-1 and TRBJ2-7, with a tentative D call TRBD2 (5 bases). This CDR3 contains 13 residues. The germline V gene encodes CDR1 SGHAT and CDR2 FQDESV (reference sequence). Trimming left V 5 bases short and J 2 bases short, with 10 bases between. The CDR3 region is CASSVGSTYEQYF. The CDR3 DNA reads TGTGCCAGCAGCGTAGGGAGCACCTACGAGCAGTACTTC.

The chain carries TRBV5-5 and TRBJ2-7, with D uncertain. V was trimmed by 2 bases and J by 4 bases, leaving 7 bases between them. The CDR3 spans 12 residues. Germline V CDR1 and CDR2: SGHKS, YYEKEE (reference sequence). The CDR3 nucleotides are TGTGCCAGCAGCTTTGGTGGTTACGAGCAGTACTTC. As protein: CASSFGGYEQYF. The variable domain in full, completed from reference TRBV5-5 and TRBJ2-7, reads DAGVTQSPTHLIKTRGQQVTLRCSPISGHKSVSWYQQVLGQGPQFIFQYYEKEERGRGNFPDRFSARQFPNYSSELNVNALLLGDSALYLCASSFGGYEQYFGPGTRLTVT.

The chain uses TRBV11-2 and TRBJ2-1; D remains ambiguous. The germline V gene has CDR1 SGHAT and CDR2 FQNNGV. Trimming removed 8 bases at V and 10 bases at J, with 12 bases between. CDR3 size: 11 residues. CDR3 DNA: TGTGCCAGCCGCTCCTCTATCGAGCAGTTCTTC. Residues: CASRSSIEQFF.

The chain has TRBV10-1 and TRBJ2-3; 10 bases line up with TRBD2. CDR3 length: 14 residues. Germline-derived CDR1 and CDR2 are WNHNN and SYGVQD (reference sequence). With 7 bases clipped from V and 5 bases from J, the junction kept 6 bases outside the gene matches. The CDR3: CASNSGGRGDTQYF. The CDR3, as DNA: TGCGCCAGCAATAGCGGGGGGCGGGGAGATACGCAGTATTTT.

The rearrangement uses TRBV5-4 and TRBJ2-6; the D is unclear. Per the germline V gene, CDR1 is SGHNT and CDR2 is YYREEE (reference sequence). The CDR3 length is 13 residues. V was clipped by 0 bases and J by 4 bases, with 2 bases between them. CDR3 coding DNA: TGTGCCAGCAGCTTGGAAGGGGCCAACGTCCTGACTTTC. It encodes CASSLEGANVLTF.

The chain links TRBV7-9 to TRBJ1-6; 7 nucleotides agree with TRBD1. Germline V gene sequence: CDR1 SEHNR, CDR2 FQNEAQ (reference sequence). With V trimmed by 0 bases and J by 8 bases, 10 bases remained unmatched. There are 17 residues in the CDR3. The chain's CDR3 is CASSLARQGKGDSPLHF. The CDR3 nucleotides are TGTGCCAGCAGCTTAGCAAGACAGGGAAAGGGGGATTCACCCCTCCACTTT.